The 12 T cell receptor beta chains below all came from one sample that was sequenced in a study of blood T cell repertoires in COVID-19. Measured with immunoSEQ multiplex PCR; TCRdb has only the in-frame clones, and not every one. Of roughly 180,000 clones listed, roughly 88% are singletons. What was sequenced was peripheral blood. Every receptor here comes from a woman between 40 and 55 years old with COVID-19, enrolled during active disease.

The chain uses TRBV2 and TRBJ2-3; 9 positions match TRBD2. The CDR3 loop spans 16 amino acids. The germline V gene has CDR1 SNHLY and CDR2 FYNNEI. With 6 bases clipped from V and 2 bases from J, the junction kept 9 bases outside the gene matches. This chain's CDR3 is CASRRAGGVLTDTQYF. In nucleotides, the CDR3 is TGTGCCAGCAGAAGGGCGGGGGGGGTTCTCACAGATACGCAGTATTTT.

The V gene is TRBV7-2, the J gene TRBJ2-3; perhaps TRBD2 as D (6 bases). Germline values: CDR1 SGHTA, CDR2 FQGNSA. V was trimmed by 5 bases and J by 5 bases, leaving 20 bases between them. CDR3 length: 16 amino acids. CDR3 sequence: CASSTGLRGAQDTQYF. CDR3 nucleotide sequence: TGTGCCAGCAGCACCGGGCTCCGCGGGGCACAAGATACGCAGTATTTT.

The V gene is TRBV6-5, the J gene TRBJ2-7, with 8 bases that match TRBD1. The V segment lost 2 bases and the J segment 2 bases; nucleotides outside the gene matches: 5. This CDR3 has 15 residues. From germline, CDR1 is MNHEY and CDR2 SVGAGI. CDR3 region: CASSYGSGGPYEQYF. The CDR3 region has the DNA TGTGCCAGCAGTTACGGATCAGGGGGCCCCTACGAGCAGTACTTC.

The chain combines TRBV5-4 with TRBJ2-3, with 9 bases matching TRBD2. Trimming cost V 2 bases and J 0 bases; bases outside gene matches: 4. In germline, CDR1 is SGHNT, CDR2 YYREEE (reference sequence). This CDR3 spans 16 amino acids. CDR3: CASSLSGGFSTDTQYF. The CDR3 coding sequence is TGTGCCAGCAGCTTAAGCGGGGGGTTTAGCACAGATACGCAGTATTTT.

This CDR3 is CASSHGQGRGGYTF. The CDR3 nucleotides are TGTGCCAGCAGCCACGGACAGGGGAGAGGTGGCTACACCTTC. The rearrangement joins TRBV7-2 to TRBJ1-2; 9 bases map to TRBD1. V lost 5 bases and J lost 7; bases outside the gene matches: 8. The CDR3 has 14 residues. Germline assignment: CDR1 SGHTA and CDR2 FQGNSA.

This clone was observed a single time. The chain carries TRBV29-1 and TRBJ2-7; D perhaps matches TRBD2 (6 bases). This CDR3 spans 13 amino acids. The V end lost 6 bases, the J end lost 0 bases, and 12 bases lay between the germline ends. Germline CDR1 SQVTM, CDR2 ANQGSEA. The DNA for the CDR3 is TGCAGCGTGCGGGGCTGGAGCTCCTACGAGCAGTACTTC. This sequence encodes CSVRGWSSYEQYF.

The rearrangement joins TRBV6-1 to TRBJ1-1; D not certain. Trimming took off 2 bases at V and 1 base at J, with 5 bases between the two ends. The CDR3 has 13 amino acids. Germline V gives CDR1 MNHNS, CDR2 SASEGT. The CDR3 spells CASSERRNTEAFF. The CDR3, as DNA: TGTGCCAGCAGTGAAAGGAGGAACACTGAAGCTTTCTTT.

This clone showed up just once. The V call is TRBV19, the J call TRBJ2-1; 10 nucleotides align to TRBD2. This CDR3 has 17 amino acids. Germline V gene lookup returns CDR1 LNHDA and CDR2 SQIVND (reference sequence). The J segment lost 8 bases and the V segment lost 4 bases, leaving 14 bases of the junction unmatched. CDR3 bases: TGTGCCAGTAGTAGTGGACTAGCGGATACCCATTACTATGAGCAGTTCTTC. Its protein product is CASSSGLADTHYYEQFF.

The CDR3 coding sequence is TGTGCCAGCAGTTCGGGGGATACGCAGTATTTT. The encoded protein is CASSSGDTQYF. The V and J genes are TRBV12-3 or TRBV12-4 and TRBJ2-3; D perhaps matches TRBD2 (5 bases). The CDR3 has 11 residues. The germline V and J ends were trimmed by 4 bases and 6 bases, with 5 bases remaining between them.

V and J are TRBV7-9 and TRBJ1-1; no clear D. Germline assignment: CDR1 SEHNR and CDR2 FQNEAQ (reference sequence). This CDR3 region has 11 residues. Trimming cost V 5 bases and J 11 bases, with 12 bases left between them. DNA of the CDR3: TGTGCCAGCAGCCTACTGGGCCCCGCTTTCTTT. It yields the protein CASSLLGPAFF.

The V call is TRBV19, the J call TRBJ2-3, with D possibly being TRBD1 (5 bases). Germline loops: CDR1 LNHDA, CDR2 SQIVND (reference sequence). The CDR3 covers 15 residues. Trimming removed 4 bases from V and 3 bases from J, with 14 bases in between. The DNA for the CDR3 is TGTGCCAGTAGTACTCCGACCAGGGCTACAGATACGCAGTATTTT. This translates into CASSTPTRATDTQYF.

This chain links TRBV6-5 with TRBJ1-2; D is unclear. CDR3 length: 14 amino acids. The germline CDR1 and CDR2 sequences are MNHEY and SVGAGI. Trimming took off 7 bases at V and 8 bases at J, with 20 bases between the two ends. The CDR3 nucleotides are TGTGCCAGCATCCTAACGACGGGAGCAGGAGGCTACACCTTC. This sequence encodes CASILTTGAGGYTF.